Each of the 12 T cell receptor beta chains below was sequenced from the same sample in a study of blood T cells in healthy people across ages. Primers used in a second PCR of about 6 to 12 cycles were a sample-barcoded 5' primer and a J-beta primer mix. Each CDR3 protein gets one entry after TCRdb re-called the 5' RACE reads with MiXCR. The data hold some 800,000 distinct CDR3 sequences, with around 43% observed a single time. Sequenced material: blood. These receptor sequences come from a man between 60 and 75 years old in good health.

V is TRBV24-1 and J is TRBJ2-1; D is perhaps TRBD1 or TRBD2 (5 bases each). The CDR3 is 16 residues long. CDR1 and CDR2 (germline): KGHDR, SFDVKD. Trimming pared 5 bases from V and 0 bases from J, leaving 13 bases between. CDR3 DNA sequence: TGTGCCACCAGTGGCTCCGGGACCGTCTCCTACAATGAGCAGTTCTTC. This gives the protein CATSGSGTVSYNEQFF.

As concerns this clonotype: A read error may explain this, as a much larger clone is one base away. J is TRBJ2-7 and V is TRBV29-1; D remains unclear. V lost 5 bases and J 0 bases, leaving 11 bases between the germline ends. Germline CDR1 SQVTM, CDR2 ANQGSEA. This CDR3 comprises 13 residues. CDR3 amino acids: CSVKGSTSYEQYF. The CDR3 nucleotides are TGCAGCGTTAAAGGATCAACCTCCTACGAGCAGTACTTC.

V and J are TRBV10-2 and TRBJ2-1, with 10 bases that match TRBD2. The CDR3 has 15 amino acids. CDR1 and CDR2 (germline): WSHSY, SAAADI. With 7 bases clipped from V and 10 bases from J, the junction kept 13 bases outside the gene matches. The DNA for the CDR3 is TGCGCCAGCAAGGCGGGGACTAGCGAGGGGGGGGAGCAGTTCTTC. Its protein product is CASKAGTSEGGEQFF.

This sequence joins TRBV18 and TRBJ2-5; no firm D call. The germline V gene has CDR1 KGHSH and CDR2 LQKENI. The CDR3 loop spans 14 amino acids. Between the trimmed V and J ends, which lost 0 bases and 3 bases, there was a span of 8 bases. CDR3 region: CASSPPHQKETQYF. CDR3 bases: TGTGCCAGCTCACCACCGCACCAGAAAGAGACCCAGTACTTC. Full variable domain (remainder filled in from reference TRBV18 and TRBJ2-5): NAGVMQNPRHLVRRRGQEARLRCSPMKGHSHVYWYRQLPEEGLKFMVYLQKENIIDESGMPKERFSAEFPKEGPSILRIQQVVRGDSAAYFCASSPPHQKETQYFGPGTRLLVL.

The gene calls are TRBV6-2 or TRBV6-3 and TRBJ2-1; 9 positions agree with TRBD2. With V trimmed by 3 bases and J by 8 bases, 5 bases remained unmatched. The CDR3 has 14 residues. Germline assignment: CDR1 MNHEY and CDR2 SVGEGT. The CDR3 DNA reads as TGTGCCAGCAGTTATCTAGCGGGGTTAGATGAGCAGTTCTTC. Translating it yields CASSYLAGLDEQFF.

Points on this clonotype: This clone may be a read error of a much larger clone one base away. The chain uses TRBV6-6 and TRBJ2-1; D not certain. The CDR3 consists of 14 residues. V was trimmed by 6 bases and J by 8 bases, leaving 17 bases between them. Germline V lookup: CDR1 MNHNY, CDR2 SVGAGI (reference sequence). The CDR3 is CASSSAHWSDEQFF. CDR3 DNA sequence: TGTGCCAGCAGCTCCGCCCACTGGAGCGATGAGCAGTTCTTC.

This clonotype was seen a single time. The chain uses TRBV7-9 and TRBJ2-7; D is perhaps TRBD1 (6 bases). Trimming left V 5 bases short and J 5 bases short, with 13 bases between. Germline V gives CDR1 SEHNR, CDR2 FQNEAQ (reference sequence). This CDR3 comprises 13 residues. The CDR3 sequence is CASSGQGMDEQYF. The CDR3 DNA reads as TGTGCCAGCAGCGGTCAGGGGATGGACGAGCAGTACTTC.

The rearrangement uses TRBV7-2 and TRBJ2-5, with D maybe TRBD2 (6 bases). CDR3 length: 15 residues. V was clipped by 1 base and J by 2 bases, with 11 bases between them. The V gene's germline CDR1 is SGHTA and CDR2 FQGNSA. CDR3 amino acids: CASSLGGGEQETQYF. CDR3 coding DNA: TGTGCCAGCAGCTTAGGTGGCGGGGAGCAAGAGACCCAGTACTTC.

This chain joins TRBV11-2 and TRBJ2-1; TRBD1 agrees at 7 bases. The J segment lost 0 bases and the V segment lost 3 bases, leaving 11 bases of the junction unmatched. This CDR3 region has 18 residues. Germline CDR1 SGHAT, CDR2 FQNNGV. The CDR3 sequence: CASSFNMDRRSSYNEQFF. CDR3 coding DNA: TGTGCCAGCAGCTTTAATATGGACAGGCGGAGCTCCTACAATGAGCAGTTCTTC.

In its sample, this clonotype was seen many times. The chain combines TRBV7-2 with TRBJ2-7; either TRBD1 or TRBD2 may supply D (5 bases each). CDR1 is SGHTA and CDR2 is FQGNSA in the germline V gene. The CDR3 runs 13 residues. V dropped 0 bases and J dropped 6 bases, with 9 bases sitting between them. For the CDR3, the DNA is TGTGCCAGCAGCTTAGCGGGACGTGGCGAGCAGTACTTC. The encoded protein is CASSLAGRGEQYF.

As concerns this clonotype: The junction and the germline gene differ at one end; a read error may be behind it. The gene calls are TRBV6-1 and TRBJ2-6; perhaps TRBD2 as D (5 bases). The CDR3 totals 15 residues. Germline lookup yields CDR1 MNHNS and CDR2 SASEGT. CDR3 in amino acids: CACRTSGSGANVLTF. The CDR3 DNA reads as TGTGCCTGCAGGACTTCCGGATCTGGGGCCAACGTCCTGACTTTC.

This rearrangement joins TRBV20-1 to TRBJ2-7, with 7 bases that match TRBD1. Germline V gives CDR1 DFQATT, CDR2 SNEGSKA (reference sequence). With 7 bases clipped from V and 1 base from J, the junction kept 4 bases outside the gene matches. The CDR3 totals 12 residues. The CDR3 is CSVTTGSYEQYF. The CDR3 DNA sequence: TGCAGTGTCACGACAGGGTCCTACGAGCAGTACTTC.